This is a list of T cell receptor beta chains from one sample in a study of OX40 agonist ivuxolimab in advanced cancers. Measured with immunoSEQ multiplex PCR; TCRdb has only the in-frame clones, and not every one. The table has almost 80,000 clones, under 90% seen once. Sequencing used CD4+ or CD8+ T cells sorted from blood, obtained in a trial of the OX40 agonist ivuxolimab. These TCRs come from an adult with an advanced solid tumor such as melanoma, head and neck, liver or kidney cancer. The CDR3 runs from the conserved cysteine through the conserved F or W. The D gene is left open where the match is weak. Clone size, where shown, is once, few, many, or a class for clones that have expanded.

size,J,D,V,DNA,CDR3
once,TRBJ2-4,-,TRBV19,TGTGCCAGTAGCTCATCGCGGGATAGTCTAGCCAAAAACATTCAGTACTTC,CASSSSRDSLAKNIQYF
-,TRBJ2-7,TRBD2,TRBV5-1,TGCGCCAGCAGCTTGGGCGGGAGGGTCGAGCAGTACTTC,CASSLGGRVEQYF
once,TRBJ1-1,-,TRBV4-1,TGCGCCAGCAGCCAAGGATCAGTGAACACTGAAGCTTTCTTT,CASSQGSVNTEAFF
-,TRBJ2-7,-,TRBV5-1,TGCGCCAGCAGCTCCATTCGGTCCTACGAGCAGTACTTC,CASSSIRSYEQYF
few,TRBJ1-1,-,TRBV13,TGTGCCAGCAGCTCACAAATCTCGGGGAGGAACACTGAAGCTTTCTTT,CASSSQISGRNTEAFF
-,TRBJ2-1,-,TRBV7-8,TGTGCCAGCGACAGGAGGGACTACAATGAGCAGTTCTTC,CASDRRDYNEQFF
-,TRBJ1-5,-,TRBV5-1,TGCGCCAGCAGCGGAACAGGGTTGAGGGGGGAGCCCCAGCATTTT,CASSGTGLRGEPQHF
-,TRBJ2-7,-,TRBV5-8,TGTGCCAGCAGCCGGCCCAGGGGTCAAGTCCACGAGCAGTACTTC,CASSRPRGQVHEQYF
-,TRBJ1-1,-,TRBV29-1,TGCAGCGTTAGTGTGGGAAGAACTGAAGCTTTCTTT,CSVSVGRTEAFF
-,TRBJ1-5,-,TRBV28,TGTGCCAGCAGTCTGGGGGCCAGGCAGCCCCAGCATTTT,CASSLGARQPQHF
-,TRBJ2-5,-,TRBV5-1,TGCGCCAGCAGCTTCGGAGCGGTCCAAGAGACCCAGTACTTC,CASSFGAVQETQYF
once,TRBJ2-5,TRBD2,TRBV25-1,TGTGCCAGCAGTGAAAGGGGACTAGCGGGAGAGGGGACCCAGTACTTC,CASSERGLAGEGTQYF
-,TRBJ1-2,TRBD1,TRBV6-1,TGTGCCAGCAGGGGACAGGGGGGTCGTGGCTACACCTTC,CASRGQGGRGYTF
-,TRBJ1-6,TRBD1,TRBV6-5,TGTGCCAGCAGTTACCGGGACAGGGGAAATTCACCCCTCCACTTT,CASSYRDRGNSPLHF
-,TRBJ2-2,TRBD1,TRBV7-9,TGTGCCAGCAGCCTCGGACAGGGGGTTACCGGGGAGCTGTTTTTT,CASSLGQGVTGELFF
-,TRBJ2-5,-,TRBV30,TGTGCCTGGAGTGTACAAGTCGTCGAGACCCAGTACTTC,CAWSVQVVETQYF
-,TRBJ1-3,-,TRBV7-3,TGTGCCAGCAGCTTAGCATTCGGAAACACCATATATTTT,CASSLAFGNTIYF